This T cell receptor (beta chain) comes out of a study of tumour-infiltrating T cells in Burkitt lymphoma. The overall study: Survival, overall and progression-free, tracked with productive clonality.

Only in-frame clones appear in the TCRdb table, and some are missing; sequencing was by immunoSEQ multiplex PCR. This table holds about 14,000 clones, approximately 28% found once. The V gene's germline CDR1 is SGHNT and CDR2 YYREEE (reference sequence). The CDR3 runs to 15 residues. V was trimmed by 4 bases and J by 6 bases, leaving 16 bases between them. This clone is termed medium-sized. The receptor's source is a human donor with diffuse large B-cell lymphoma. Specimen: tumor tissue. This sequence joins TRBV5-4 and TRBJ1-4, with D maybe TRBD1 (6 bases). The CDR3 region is CASSMSGASDEKLFF. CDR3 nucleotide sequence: TGTGCCAGCAGCATGTCGGGGGCATCTGATGAAAAACTGTTTTTT.